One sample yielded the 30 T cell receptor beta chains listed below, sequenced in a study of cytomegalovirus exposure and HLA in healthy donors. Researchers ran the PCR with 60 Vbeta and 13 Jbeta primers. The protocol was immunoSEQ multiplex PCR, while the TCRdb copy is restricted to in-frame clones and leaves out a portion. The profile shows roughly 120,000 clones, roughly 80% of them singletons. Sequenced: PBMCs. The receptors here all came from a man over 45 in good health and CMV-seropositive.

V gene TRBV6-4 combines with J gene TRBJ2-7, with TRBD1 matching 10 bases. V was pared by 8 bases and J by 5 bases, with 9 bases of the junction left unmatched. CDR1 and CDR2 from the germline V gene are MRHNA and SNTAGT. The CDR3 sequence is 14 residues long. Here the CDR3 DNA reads TGTGCCAGCGGGTCGGACAGGGGGGGCGACGAGCAGTACTTC. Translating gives CASGSDRGGDEQYF.

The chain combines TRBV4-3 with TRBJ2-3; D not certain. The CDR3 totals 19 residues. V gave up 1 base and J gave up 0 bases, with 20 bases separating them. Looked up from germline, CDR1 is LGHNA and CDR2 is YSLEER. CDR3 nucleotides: TGCGCCAGCAGCCAAGTGGGTCTTCGCGCTTACGGGAGCACAGATACGCAGTATTTT. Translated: CASSQVGLRAYGSTDTQYF.

CDR3 region: CAAKRTGTITDTQYF. Written as DNA, the CDR3 is TGTGCCGCTAAGAGGACGGGAACCATCACAGATACGCAGTATTTT. The chain is built from TRBV6-1 and TRBJ2-3, with a weak D call TRBD2 (5 bases). The V end lost 11 bases, the J end lost 2 bases, and 20 bases lay between the germline ends. Germline loops: CDR1 MNHNS, CDR2 SASEGT. This CDR3 comprises 15 residues.

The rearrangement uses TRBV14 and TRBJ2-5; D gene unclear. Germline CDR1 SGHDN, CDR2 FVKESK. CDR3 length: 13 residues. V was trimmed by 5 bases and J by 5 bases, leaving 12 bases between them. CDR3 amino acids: CASSKNYGETQYF. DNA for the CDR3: TGTGCCAGCAGCAAAAACTACGGGGAGACCCAGTACTTC.

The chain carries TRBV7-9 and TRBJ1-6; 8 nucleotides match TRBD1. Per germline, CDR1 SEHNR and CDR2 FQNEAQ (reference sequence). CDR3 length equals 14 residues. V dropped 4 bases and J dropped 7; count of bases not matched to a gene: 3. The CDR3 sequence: CASSSGQENSPLHF. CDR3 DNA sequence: TGTGCCAGCAGCTCGGGACAGGAGAATTCACCCCTCCACTTT.

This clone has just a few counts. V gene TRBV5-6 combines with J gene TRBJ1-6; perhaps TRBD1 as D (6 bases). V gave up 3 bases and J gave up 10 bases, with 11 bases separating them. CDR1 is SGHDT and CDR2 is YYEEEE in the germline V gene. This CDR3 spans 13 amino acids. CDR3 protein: CASSSNRDSPLHF. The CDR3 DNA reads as TGTGCCAGCAGCTCCAACAGGGACTCACCCCTCCACTTT.

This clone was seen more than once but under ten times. The CDR3 protein is CATSRDNRDHRYF. CDR3 bases: TGTGCCACCAGCAGGGACAACAGGGATCATCGGTACTTC. The chain links TRBV15 to TRBJ2-7; the D gene is possibly TRBD1 (6 bases). This CDR3 spans 13 amino acids. Trimming stripped 3 bases from V and 12 bases from J, with 18 bases between. The V gene's germline CDR1 is LNHNV and CDR2 YYDKDF (reference sequence).

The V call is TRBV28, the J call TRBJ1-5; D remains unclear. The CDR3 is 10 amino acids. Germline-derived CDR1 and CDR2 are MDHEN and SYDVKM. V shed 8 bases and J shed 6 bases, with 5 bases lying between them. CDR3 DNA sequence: TGTGCCAGCGACATTCAGCCCCAGCATTTT. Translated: CASDIQPQHF. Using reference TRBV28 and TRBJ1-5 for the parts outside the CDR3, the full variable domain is DVKVTQSSRYLVKRTGEKVFLECVQDMDHENMFWYRQDPGLGLRLIYFSYDVKMKEKGDIPEGYSVSREKKERFSLILESASTNQTSMYLCASDIQPQHFGDGTRLSIL.

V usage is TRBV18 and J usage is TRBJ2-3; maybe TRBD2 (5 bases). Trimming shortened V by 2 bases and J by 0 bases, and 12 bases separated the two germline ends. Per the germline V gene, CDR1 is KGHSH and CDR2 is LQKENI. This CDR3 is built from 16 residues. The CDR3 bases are TGTGCCAGCTCACCATGGGCGGGCTCTAGCACAGATACGCAGTATTTT. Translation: CASSPWAGSSTDTQYF.

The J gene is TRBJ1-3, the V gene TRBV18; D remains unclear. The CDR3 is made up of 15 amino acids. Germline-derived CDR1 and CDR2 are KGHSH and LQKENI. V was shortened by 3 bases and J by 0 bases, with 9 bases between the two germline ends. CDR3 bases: TGTGCCAGCTCACCGTATGGGAGCTCTGGAAACACCATATATTTT. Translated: CASSPYGSSGNTIYF.

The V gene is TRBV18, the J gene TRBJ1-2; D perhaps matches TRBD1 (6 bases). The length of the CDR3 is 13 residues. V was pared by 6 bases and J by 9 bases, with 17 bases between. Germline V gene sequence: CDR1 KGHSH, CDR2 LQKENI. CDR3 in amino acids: CASSSGDNLRYTF. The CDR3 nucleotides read TGTGCCAGCTCGTCCGGGGACAACTTGCGCTACACCTTC.

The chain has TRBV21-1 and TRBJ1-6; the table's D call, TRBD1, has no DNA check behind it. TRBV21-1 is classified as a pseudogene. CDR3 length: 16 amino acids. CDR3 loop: CASSTHGTGHDSPLHF. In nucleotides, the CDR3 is TGTGCCAGCAGCACCCATGGGACAGGGCACGATTCACCCCTCCACTTT.

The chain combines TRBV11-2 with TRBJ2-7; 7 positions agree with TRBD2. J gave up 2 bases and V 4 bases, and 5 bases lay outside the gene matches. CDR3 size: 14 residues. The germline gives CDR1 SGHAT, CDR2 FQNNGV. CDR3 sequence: CASSSRAGAYEQYF. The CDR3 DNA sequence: TGTGCCAGCAGCTCCAGGGCGGGGGCCTACGAGCAGTACTTC.

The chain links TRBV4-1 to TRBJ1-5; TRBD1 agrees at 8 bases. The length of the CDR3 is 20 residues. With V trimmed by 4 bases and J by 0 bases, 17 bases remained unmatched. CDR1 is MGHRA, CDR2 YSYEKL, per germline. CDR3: CASSPVPTSGQVYSNQPQHF. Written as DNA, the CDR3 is TGCGCCAGCAGCCCAGTTCCCACCTCGGGACAGGTGTATAGCAATCAGCCCCAGCATTTT.

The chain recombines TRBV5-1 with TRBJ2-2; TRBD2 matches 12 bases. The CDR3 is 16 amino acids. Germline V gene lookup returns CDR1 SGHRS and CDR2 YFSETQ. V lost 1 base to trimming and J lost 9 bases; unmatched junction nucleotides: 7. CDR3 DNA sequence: TGCGCCAGCAGCTTGAGTACTAGCGGGAGGACCAGGGAGCTGTTTTTT. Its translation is CASSLSTSGRTRELFF.

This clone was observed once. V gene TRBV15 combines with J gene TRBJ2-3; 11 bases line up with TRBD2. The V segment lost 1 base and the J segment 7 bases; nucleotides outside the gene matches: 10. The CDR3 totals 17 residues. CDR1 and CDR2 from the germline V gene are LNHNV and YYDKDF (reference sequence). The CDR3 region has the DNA TGTGCCACCAGCAGAGGAGTTGGGCTAGCGGGGGGTAATACGCAGTATTTT. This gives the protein CATSRGVGLAGGNTQYF. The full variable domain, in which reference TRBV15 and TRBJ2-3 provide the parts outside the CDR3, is DAMVIQNPRYQVTQFGKPVTLSCSQTLNHNVMYWYQQKSSQAPKLLFHYYDKDFNNEADTPDNFQSRRPNTSFCFLDIRSPGLGDTAMYLCATSRGVGLAGGNTQYFGPGTRLTVL.

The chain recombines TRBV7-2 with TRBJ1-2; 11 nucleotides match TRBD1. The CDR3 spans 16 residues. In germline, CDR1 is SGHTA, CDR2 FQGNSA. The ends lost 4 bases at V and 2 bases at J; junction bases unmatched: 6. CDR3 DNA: TGTGCCAGCAGCTATGGGACAGGGGGAACCAACTATGGCTACACCTTC. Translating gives CASSYGTGGTNYGYTF.

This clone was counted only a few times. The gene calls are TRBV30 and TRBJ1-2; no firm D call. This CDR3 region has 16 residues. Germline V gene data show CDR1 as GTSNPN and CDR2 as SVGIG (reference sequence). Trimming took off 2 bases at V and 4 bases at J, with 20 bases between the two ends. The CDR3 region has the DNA TGTGCCTGGAGTAAAGATTATGCGATGAGAGTCTATGGCTACACCTTC. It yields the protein CAWSKDYAMRVYGYTF.

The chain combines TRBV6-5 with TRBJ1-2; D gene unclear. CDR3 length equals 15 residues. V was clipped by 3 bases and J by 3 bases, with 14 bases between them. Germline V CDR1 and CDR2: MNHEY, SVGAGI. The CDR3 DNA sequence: TGTGCCAGCAGTTATCGCATGGAGGGCCACTATGGCTACACCTTC. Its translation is CASSYRMEGHYGYTF.

The CDR3 DNA sequence: TGTGCCAGCTCACCAACGGGAGGCGGAGAGACCCAGTACTTC. It codes for CASSPTGGGETQYF. The chain combines TRBV18 with TRBJ2-5; 7 positions agree with TRBD2. Looked up from germline, CDR1 is KGHSH and CDR2 is LQKENI. The CDR3 sequence is 14 residues long. With V trimmed by 2 bases and J by 4 bases, 4 bases remained unmatched.

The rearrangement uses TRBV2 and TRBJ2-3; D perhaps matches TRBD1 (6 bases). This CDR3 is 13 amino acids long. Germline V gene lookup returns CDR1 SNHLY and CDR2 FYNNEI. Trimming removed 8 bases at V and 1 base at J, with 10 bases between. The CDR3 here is CASVQGGTDTQYF. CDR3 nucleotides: TGTGCCAGCGTACAGGGAGGCACAGATACGCAGTATTTT.

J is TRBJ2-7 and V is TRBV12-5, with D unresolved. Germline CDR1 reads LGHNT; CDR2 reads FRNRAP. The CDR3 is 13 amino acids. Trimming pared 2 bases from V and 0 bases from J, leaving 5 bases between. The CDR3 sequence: CASGLWASYEQYF. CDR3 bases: TGTGCTAGTGGTTTGTGGGCCTCCTACGAGCAGTACTTC.

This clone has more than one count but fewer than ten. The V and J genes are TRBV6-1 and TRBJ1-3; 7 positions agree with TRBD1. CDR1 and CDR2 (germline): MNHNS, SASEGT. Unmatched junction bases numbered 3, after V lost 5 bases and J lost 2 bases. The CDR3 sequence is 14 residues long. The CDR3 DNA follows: TGTGCCAGCAGTCGACAGGGAGCTGGAAACACCATATATTTT. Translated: CASSRQGAGNTIYF.

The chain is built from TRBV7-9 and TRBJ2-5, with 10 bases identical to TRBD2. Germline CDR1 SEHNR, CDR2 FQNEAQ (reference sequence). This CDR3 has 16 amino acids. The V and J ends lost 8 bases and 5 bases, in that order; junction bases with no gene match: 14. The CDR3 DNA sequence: TGTGCCAGCGGAGGTATTAGCGGGGGGCCGAGGGAGACCCAGTACTTC. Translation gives CASGGISGGPRETQYF.

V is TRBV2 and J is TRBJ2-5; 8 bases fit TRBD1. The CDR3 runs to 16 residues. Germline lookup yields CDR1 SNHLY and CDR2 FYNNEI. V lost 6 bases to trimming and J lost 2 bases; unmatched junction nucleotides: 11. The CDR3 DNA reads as TGTGCCAGCAGAGCTACCCCGGACAGGGAACAAGAGACCCAGTACTTC. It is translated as CASRATPDREQETQYF.

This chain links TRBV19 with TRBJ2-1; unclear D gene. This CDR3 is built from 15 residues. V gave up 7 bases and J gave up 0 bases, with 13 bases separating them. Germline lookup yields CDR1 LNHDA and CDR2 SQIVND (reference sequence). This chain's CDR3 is CASNTRGTSYNEQFF. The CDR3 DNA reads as TGTGCCAGTAATACACGCGGTACCTCCTACAATGAGCAGTTCTTC. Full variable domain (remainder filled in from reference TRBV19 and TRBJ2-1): DGGITQSPKYLFRKEGQNVTLSCEQNLNHDAMYWYRQDPGQGLRLIYYSQIVNDFQKGDIAEGYSVSREKKESFPLTVTSAQKNPTAFYLCASNTRGTSYNEQFFGPGTRLTVL.

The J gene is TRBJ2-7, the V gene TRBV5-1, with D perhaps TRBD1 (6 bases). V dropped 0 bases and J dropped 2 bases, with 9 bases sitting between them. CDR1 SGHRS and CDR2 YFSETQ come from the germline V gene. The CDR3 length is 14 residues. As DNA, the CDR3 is TGCGCCAGCAGCTTGGACACAGGGCCCTACGAGCAGTACTTC. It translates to CASSLDTGPYEQYF.

The CDR3 sequence is CASTQRGFDNQPQHF. The CDR3 coding sequence is TGTGCCAGTACCCAAAGGGGGTTTGACAATCAGCCCCAGCATTTT. The rearrangement uses TRBV19 and TRBJ1-5, with D possibly being TRBD1 (6 bases). Trimming removed 7 bases at V and 3 bases at J, with 16 bases between. Germline V gene sequence: CDR1 LNHDA, CDR2 SQIVND (reference sequence). The CDR3 is 15 amino acids. Combining the CDR3 with reference TRBV19 and TRBJ1-5 gives the whole variable domain DGGITQSPKYLFRKEGQNVTLSCEQNLNHDAMYWYRQDPGQGLRLIYYSQIVNDFQKGDIAEGYSVSREKKESFPLTVTSAQKNPTAFYLCASTQRGFDNQPQHFGDGTRLSIL.

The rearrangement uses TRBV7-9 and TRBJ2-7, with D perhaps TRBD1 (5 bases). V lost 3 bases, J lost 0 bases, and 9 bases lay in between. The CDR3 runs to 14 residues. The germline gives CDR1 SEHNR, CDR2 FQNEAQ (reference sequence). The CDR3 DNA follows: TGTGCCAGCAGCTTTGGTGGGGCCTCCTACGAGCAGTACTTC. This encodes CASSFGGASYEQYF.

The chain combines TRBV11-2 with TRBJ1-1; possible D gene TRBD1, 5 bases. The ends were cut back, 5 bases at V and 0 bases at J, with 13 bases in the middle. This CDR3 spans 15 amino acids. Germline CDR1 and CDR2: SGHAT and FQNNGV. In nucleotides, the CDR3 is TGTGCCAGCAGCCCAGGCGGAGGGGTGAACACTGAAGCTTTCTTT. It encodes CASSPGGGVNTEAFF. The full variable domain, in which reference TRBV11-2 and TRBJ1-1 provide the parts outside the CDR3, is EAGVAQSPRYKIIEKRQSVAFWCNPISGHATLYWYQQILGQGPKLLIQFQNNGVVDDSQLPKDRFSAERLKGVDSTLKIQPAKLEDSAVYLCASSPGGGVNTEAFFGQGTRLTVV.